This T cell receptor beta chain was profiled in a study of blood T cell repertoires in COVID-19. Study-level background: T cells, B-cell-depleted T cells, or PBMCs provided the cDNA or gDNA that served as material.

V gave up 4 bases and J gave up 8 bases; unmatched junction bases: 11. The CDR3 consists of 14 residues. Germline CDR1 is GTSNPN and CDR2 is SVGIG (reference sequence). Method: immunoSEQ multiplex PCR; TCRdb's copy keeps in-frame clones and lacks some. This sample has fewer than 200,000 clones; 75% to 85% occur once, and the top ten carry approximately 14%. Researchers sorted participants into cohorts using their self-reported clinical history. This TCR was sampled from a man in his fifties who had recovered from COVID-19. The sample taken for sequencing was PBMCs or T cells enriched from blood (not recorded which). The J gene is TRBJ2-1, the V gene TRBV30, with TRBD1 identical over 7 bases. CDR3 region: CAWTGQARWDEQFF. The CDR3 DNA follows: TGTGCCTGGACCGGACAGGCCCGCTGGGATGAGCAGTTCTTC.